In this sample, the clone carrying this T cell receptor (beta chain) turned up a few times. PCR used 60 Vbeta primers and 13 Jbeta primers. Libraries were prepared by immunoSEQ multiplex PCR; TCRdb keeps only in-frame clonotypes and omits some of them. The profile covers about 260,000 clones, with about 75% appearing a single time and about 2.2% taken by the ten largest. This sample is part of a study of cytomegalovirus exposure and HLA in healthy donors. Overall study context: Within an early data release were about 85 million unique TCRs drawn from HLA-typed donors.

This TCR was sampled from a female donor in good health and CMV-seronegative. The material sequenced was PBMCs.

CDR3 sequence: CASSPRRGDEQFF. CDR3 DNA sequence: TGCGCCAGCAGCCCACGGCGGGGGGATGAGCAGTTCTTC. This chain connects TRBV5-1 to TRBJ2-1; TRBD2 agrees at 8 bases. This CDR3 comprises 13 residues. Unmatched junction bases numbered 5, after V lost 4 bases and J lost 8 bases. Germline lookup yields CDR1 SGHRS and CDR2 YFSETQ.